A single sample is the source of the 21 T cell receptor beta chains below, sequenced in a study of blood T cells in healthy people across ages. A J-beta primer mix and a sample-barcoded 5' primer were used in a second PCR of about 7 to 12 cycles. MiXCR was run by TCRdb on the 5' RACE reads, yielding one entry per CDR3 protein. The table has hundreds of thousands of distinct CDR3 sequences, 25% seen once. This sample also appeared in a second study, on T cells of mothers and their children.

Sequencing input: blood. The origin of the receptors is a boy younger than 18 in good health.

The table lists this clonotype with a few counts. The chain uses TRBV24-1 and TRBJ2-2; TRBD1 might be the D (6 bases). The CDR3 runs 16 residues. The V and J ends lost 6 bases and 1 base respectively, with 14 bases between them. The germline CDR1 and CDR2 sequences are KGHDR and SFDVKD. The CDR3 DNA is TGTGCCACCAGTCAGCCCGGGACAATGAACACCGGGGAGCTGTTTTTT. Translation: CATSQPGTMNTGELFF.

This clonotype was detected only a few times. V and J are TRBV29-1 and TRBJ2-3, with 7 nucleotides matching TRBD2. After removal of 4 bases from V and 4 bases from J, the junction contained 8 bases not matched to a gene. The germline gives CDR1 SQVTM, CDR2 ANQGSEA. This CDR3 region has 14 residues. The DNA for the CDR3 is TGCAGCGTTGGTCGGCGACTAGCAGCAGATACGCAGTATTTT. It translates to CSVGRRLAADTQYF.

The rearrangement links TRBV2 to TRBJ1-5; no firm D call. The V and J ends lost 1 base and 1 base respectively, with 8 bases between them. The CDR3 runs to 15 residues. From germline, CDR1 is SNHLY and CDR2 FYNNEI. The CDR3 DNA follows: TGTGCCAGCAGTGAAGGGACCACCAGCAATCAGCCCCAGCATTTT. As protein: CASSEGTTSNQPQHF.

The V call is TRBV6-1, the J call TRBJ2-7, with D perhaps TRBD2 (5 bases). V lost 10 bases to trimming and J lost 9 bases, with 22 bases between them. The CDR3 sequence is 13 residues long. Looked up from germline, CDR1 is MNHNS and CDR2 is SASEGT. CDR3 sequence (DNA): TGTGCCACGGGAACTTGGACCCCTATTGGGCAGTACTTC. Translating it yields CATGTWTPIGQYF.

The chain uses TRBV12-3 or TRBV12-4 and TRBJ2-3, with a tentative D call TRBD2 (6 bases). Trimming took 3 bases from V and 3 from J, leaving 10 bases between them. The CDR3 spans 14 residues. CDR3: CASSFLATTDTQYF. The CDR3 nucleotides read TGTGCCAGCAGTTTCCTAGCGACTACAGATACGCAGTATTTT.

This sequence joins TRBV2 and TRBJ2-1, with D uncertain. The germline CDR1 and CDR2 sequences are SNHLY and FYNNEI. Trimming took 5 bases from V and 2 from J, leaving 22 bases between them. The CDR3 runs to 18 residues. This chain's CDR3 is CASSPELTGLGAYNEQFF. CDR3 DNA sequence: TGTGCCAGCAGTCCCGAACTGACTGGCCTAGGAGCCTACAATGAGCAGTTCTTC.

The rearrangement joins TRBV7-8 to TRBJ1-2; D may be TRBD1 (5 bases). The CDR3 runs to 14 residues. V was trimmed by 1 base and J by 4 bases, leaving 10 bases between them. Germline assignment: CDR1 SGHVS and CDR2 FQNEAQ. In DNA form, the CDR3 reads TGTGCCAGCAGCTTAGGGGGGGATGGCTATGGCTACACCTTC. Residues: CASSLGGDGYGYTF.

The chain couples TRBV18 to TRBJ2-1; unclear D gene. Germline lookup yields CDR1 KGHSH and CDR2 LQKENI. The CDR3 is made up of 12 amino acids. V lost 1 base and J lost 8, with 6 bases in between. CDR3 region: CASSPLVYEQFF. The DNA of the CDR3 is TGTGCCAGCTCACCACTAGTGTATGAGCAGTTCTTC.

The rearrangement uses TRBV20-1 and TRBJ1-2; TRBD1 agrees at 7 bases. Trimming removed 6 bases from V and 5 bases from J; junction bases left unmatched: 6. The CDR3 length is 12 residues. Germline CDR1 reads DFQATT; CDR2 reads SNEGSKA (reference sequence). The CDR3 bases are TGCAGTGCCACAGGGGCCGGTTATGGCTACACCTTC. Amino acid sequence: CSATGAGYGYTF.

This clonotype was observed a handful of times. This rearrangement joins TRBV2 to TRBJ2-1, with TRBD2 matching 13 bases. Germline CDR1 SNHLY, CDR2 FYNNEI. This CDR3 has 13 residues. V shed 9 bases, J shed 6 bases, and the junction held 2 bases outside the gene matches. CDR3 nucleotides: TGTGCCAGAGGACTAGCGGGGGTCAATGAGCAGTTCTTC. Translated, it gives CARGLAGVNEQFF.

The CDR3 DNA is TGTGCCAGCAGCGTAAGCTACCGGGACTTTGGCAAAAACATTCAGTACTTC. This sequence encodes CASSVSYRDFGKNIQYF. The rearrangement joins TRBV11-1 to TRBJ2-4, with D perhaps TRBD2 (6 bases). From germline, CDR1 is SGHAT and CDR2 FQDESV (reference sequence). Trimming stripped 5 bases from V and 3 bases from J, with 20 bases between. This CDR3 has 17 amino acids. Together with reference TRBV11-1 and TRBJ2-4, the CDR3 gives the full variable domain: EAEVAQSPRYKITEKSQAVAFWCDPISGHATLYWYRQILGQGPELLVQFQDESVVDDSQLPKDRFSAERLKGVDSTLKIQPAELGDSAMYLCASSVSYRDFGKNIQYFGAGTRLSVL.

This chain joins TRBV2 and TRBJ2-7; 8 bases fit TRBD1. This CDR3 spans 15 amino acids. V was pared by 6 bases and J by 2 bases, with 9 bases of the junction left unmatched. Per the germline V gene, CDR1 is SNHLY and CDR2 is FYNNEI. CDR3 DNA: TGTGCCAGCAGGGACCCGGGACAGGCAGCCTACGAGCAGTACTTC. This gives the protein CASRDPGQAAYEQYF.

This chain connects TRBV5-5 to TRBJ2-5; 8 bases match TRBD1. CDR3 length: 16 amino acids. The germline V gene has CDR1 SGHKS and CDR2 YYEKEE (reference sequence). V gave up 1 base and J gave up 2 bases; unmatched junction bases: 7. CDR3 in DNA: TGTGCCAGCAGCTTGCGGACAGGGTTGGGGCAAGAGACCCAGTACTTC. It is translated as CASSLRTGLGQETQYF.

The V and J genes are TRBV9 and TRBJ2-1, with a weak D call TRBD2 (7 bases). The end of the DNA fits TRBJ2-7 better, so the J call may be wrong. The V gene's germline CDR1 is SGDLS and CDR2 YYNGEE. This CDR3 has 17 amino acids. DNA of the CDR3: TGTGCCAGCAGCGGAGGAGGGGGTGGCGGGAGCTCCTACGAGCAGTACTTC. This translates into CASSGGGGGGSSYEQYF.

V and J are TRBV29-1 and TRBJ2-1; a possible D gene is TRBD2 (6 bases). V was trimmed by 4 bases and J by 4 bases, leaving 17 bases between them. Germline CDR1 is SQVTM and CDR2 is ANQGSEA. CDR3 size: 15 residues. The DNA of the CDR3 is TGCAGCGTTGTCCTCGACGGGGGAATTTACAATGAGCAGTTCTTC. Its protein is CSVVLDGGIYNEQFF.

Here the CDR3 reads CSARSEAGEQFF. DNA of the CDR3: TGCAGTGCTAGATCCGAAGCTGGTGAGCAGTTCTTC. This chain links TRBV20-1 with TRBJ2-1; the D is unclear. The germline V and J ends were trimmed by 2 bases and 9 bases, with 11 bases remaining between them. The CDR3 spans 12 residues. The germline V gene encodes CDR1 DFQATT and CDR2 SNEGSKA (reference sequence).

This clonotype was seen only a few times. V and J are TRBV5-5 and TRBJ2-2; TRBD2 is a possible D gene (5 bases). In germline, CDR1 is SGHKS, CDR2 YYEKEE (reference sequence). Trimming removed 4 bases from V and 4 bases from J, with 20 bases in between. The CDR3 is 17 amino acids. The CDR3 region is CASSSEDGWTSTGELFF. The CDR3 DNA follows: TGTGCCAGCAGCAGCGAGGACGGCTGGACTTCCACCGGGGAGCTGTTTTTT.

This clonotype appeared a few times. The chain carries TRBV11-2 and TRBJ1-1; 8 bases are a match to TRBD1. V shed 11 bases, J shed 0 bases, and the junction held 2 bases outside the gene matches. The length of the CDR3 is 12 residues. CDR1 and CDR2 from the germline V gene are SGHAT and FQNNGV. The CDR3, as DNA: TGTGCCGGACAGGGAATGAACACTGAAGCTTTCTTT. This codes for CAGQGMNTEAFF.

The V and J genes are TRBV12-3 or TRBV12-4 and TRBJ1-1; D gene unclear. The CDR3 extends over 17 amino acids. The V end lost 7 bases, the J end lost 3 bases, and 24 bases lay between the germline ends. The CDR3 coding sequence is TGTGCCAGCAATCCCTGGGGAACACTCGGTGAGGACACTGAAGCTTTCTTT. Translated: CASNPWGTLGEDTEAFF.

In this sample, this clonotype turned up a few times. In nucleotides, the CDR3 is TGTGCCAGCAGCTTTTTTAACAGGGAAGAGACCCAGTACTTC. Its protein product is CASSFFNREETQYF. The chain recombines TRBV5-4 with TRBJ2-5; a possible D gene is TRBD1 (6 bases). Germline V gives CDR1 SGHNT, CDR2 YYREEE (reference sequence). The CDR3 spans 14 residues. V dropped 2 bases and J dropped 3 bases, with 11 bases sitting between them.

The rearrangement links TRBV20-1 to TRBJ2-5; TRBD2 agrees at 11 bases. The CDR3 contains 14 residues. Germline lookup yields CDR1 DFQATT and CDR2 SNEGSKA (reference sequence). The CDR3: CSAIAGGRIETQYF. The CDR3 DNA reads TGCAGCGCCATAGCGGGGGGGCGTATCGAGACCCAGTACTTC.